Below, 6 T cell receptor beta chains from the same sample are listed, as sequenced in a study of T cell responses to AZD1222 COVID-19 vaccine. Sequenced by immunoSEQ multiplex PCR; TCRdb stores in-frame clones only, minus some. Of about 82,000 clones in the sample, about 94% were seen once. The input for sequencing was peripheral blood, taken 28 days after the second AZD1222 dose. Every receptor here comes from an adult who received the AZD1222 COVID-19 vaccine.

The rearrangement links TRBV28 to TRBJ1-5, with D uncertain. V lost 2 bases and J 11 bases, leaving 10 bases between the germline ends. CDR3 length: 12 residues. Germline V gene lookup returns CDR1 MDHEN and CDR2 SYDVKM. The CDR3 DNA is TGTGCCAGCAGTTTAGCGAGGTTATCCCAGCATTTT. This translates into CASSLARLSQHF.

CDR3 residues: CASSYSLQPQHF. The CDR3 DNA sequence: TGTGCCAGCAGTTACTCTCTTCAGCCCCAGCATTTT. This chain connects TRBV6-2 or TRBV6-3 to TRBJ1-5; D is unclear. V dropped 0 bases and J dropped 6 bases, with 3 bases sitting between them. The CDR3 sequence is 12 residues long. CDR1 and CDR2 (germline): MNHEY, SVGEGT.

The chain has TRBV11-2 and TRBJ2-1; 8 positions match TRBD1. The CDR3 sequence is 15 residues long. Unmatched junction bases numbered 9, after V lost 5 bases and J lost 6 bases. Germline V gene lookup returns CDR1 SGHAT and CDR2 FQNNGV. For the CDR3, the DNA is TGTGCCAGCAGCGTCGGGACAGGCACCCCCAATGAGCAGTTCTTC. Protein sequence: CASSVGTGTPNEQFF.

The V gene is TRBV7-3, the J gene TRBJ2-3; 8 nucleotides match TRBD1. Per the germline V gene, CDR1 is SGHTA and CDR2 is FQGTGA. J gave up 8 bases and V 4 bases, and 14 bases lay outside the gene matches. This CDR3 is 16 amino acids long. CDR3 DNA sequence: TGTGCCAGCAGCTCCGGGACAGGCTTACCGCGAGGTACGCAGTATTTT. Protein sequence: CASSSGTGLPRGTQYF.

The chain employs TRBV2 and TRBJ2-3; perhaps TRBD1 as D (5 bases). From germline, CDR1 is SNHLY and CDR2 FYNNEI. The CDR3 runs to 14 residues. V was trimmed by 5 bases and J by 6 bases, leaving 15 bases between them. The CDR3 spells CASSRQSAPDTQYF. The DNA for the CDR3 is TGTGCCAGCAGTAGACAGAGCGCCCCGGATACGCAGTATTTT.

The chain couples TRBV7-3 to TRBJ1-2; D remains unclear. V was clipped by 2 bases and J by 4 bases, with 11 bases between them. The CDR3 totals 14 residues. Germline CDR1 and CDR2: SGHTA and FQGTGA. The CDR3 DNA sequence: TGTGCCAGCAGCTTAGAGCCTACAACCTATGGCTACACCTTC. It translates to CASSLEPTTYGYTF.